The entry below describes one T cell receptor beta chain. The antigen remains undetermined. This CDR3 comprises 15 residues. The data are from a study of graft-versus-host responses after intestinal transplantation. TCRdb's table, derived via immunoSEQ multiplex PCR, lists solely in-frame clones and lacks some. The sample has around 88,000 clones, roughly four fifths seen once. This rearrangement joins TRBV21-1 to TRBJ2-3; TRBD1 reflects the table's D call only, with no check against the DNA. TRBV21-1 is given as a pseudogene. This receptor was identified in a human donor who received an intestinal transplant. The material sequenced was unstimulated CD8+ T cells sorted from spleen or lymph node cells, taken before intestinal transplant. This chain's CDR3 is CAGSKRPGSTDTQYF. The CDR3 DNA reads as TGTGCCGGCAGCAAAAGGCCAGGAAGCACAGATACGCAGTATTTT.